The 9 T cell receptor beta chains given below trace back to one sample, sequenced in a study of CD4 T cells in relation to SARS-CoV-2 and coronaviruses. These receptors' antigens are unknown. Clones were sequenced by immunoSEQ multiplex PCR, and TCRdb holds only the in-frame ones, with some missing. The sample includes some 46,000 clones, over 75% of them seen just once. Sample: naive CD4+ T cells from PBMCs, cultured in vitro. Sample subset: naive CD4+ T cells isolated by negative enrichment. The receptor source for this set is an adult with COVID-19.

V usage is TRBV9 and J usage is TRBJ2-1; TRBD2 matches at 7 bases. With V trimmed by 1 base and J by 0 bases, 7 bases remained unmatched. The V gene's germline CDR1 is SGDLS and CDR2 YYNGEE. This CDR3 has 17 amino acids. This CDR3 reads CASSVLVGGSSYNEQFF. The CDR3 DNA reads TGTGCCAGCAGCGTACTCGTGGGCGGGAGCTCCTACAATGAGCAGTTCTTC.

This chain links TRBV5-1 with TRBJ2-1; 9 positions match TRBD2. CDR3 length: 16 residues. Trimming took 6 bases from V and 0 from J; bases not matched to a gene: 7. Germline lookup yields CDR1 SGHRS and CDR2 YFSETQ. CDR3 loop: CASTLSGGSSYNEQFF. The CDR3 DNA is TGCGCCAGCACTCTTAGCGGGGGCAGCTCCTACAATGAGCAGTTCTTC.

The chain combines TRBV4-3 with TRBJ2-7; D not certain. The germline V gene encodes CDR1 LGHNA and CDR2 YSLEER. The CDR3 runs 15 residues. The ends were cut back, 1 base at V and 3 bases at J, with 13 bases in the middle. Here the CDR3 DNA reads TGCGCCAGCAGCCAAGGAATAGGCCGGAGCTACGAGCAGTACTTC. This sequence encodes CASSQGIGRSYEQYF.

J is TRBJ2-5 and V is TRBV6-6; no clear D. The CDR3 sequence is 15 residues long. V lost 2 bases, J lost 2 bases, and 12 bases lay in between. Germline V lookup: CDR1 MNHNY, CDR2 SVGAGI (reference sequence). CDR3 sequence: CASSYDRAAQETQYF. CDR3 coding DNA: TGTGCCAGCAGTTACGATCGGGCCGCACAAGAGACCCAGTACTTC.

The chain has TRBV7-9 and TRBJ2-5; perhaps D is TRBD1 or TRBD2 (5 bases each). V dropped 0 bases and J dropped 5 bases, with 10 bases sitting between them. This CDR3 contains 14 residues. The V gene's germline CDR1 is SEHNR and CDR2 FQNEAQ (reference sequence). CDR3 bases: TGTGCCAGCAGCTTAGCTGCAGGGAGCGAGACCCAGTACTTC. Translated: CASSLAAGSETQYF.

The V gene is TRBV27, the J gene TRBJ2-7; 8 bases are a match to TRBD1. V lost 8 bases and J lost 3; bases outside the gene matches: 9. The germline CDR1 and CDR2 sequences are MNHEY and SMNVEV (reference sequence). The CDR3 consists of 14 residues. This chain's CDR3 is CASARRQGYYEQYF. The CDR3 nucleotides are TGTGCCAGCGCTCGCCGACAGGGGTACTACGAGCAGTACTTC.

This clone has just a few counts. The chain recombines TRBV28 with TRBJ1-2, with D uncertain. Germline-derived CDR1 and CDR2 are MDHEN and SYDVKM. CDR3 length: 13 residues. V was shortened by 3 bases and J by 5 bases, with 10 bases between the two germline ends. The CDR3 region is CASSLGQLYGYTF. DNA of the CDR3: TGTGCCAGCAGTTTGGGCCAGCTGTATGGCTACACCTTC.

This clone was picked up one time. The genes are TRBV9 and TRBJ1-6; D gene uncertain. The CDR3 runs 13 residues. V dropped 4 bases and J dropped 7 bases, with 9 bases sitting between them. In germline, CDR1 is SGDLS, CDR2 YYNGEE. The chain's CDR3 is CASSQQPNSPLHF. The CDR3 nucleotides read TGTGCCAGCAGCCAACAACCGAATTCACCCCTCCACTTT.

CDR3 sequence: CASSSLGYDEQFF. DNA for the CDR3: TGTGCCAGCAGCTCACTAGGTTATGATGAGCAGTTCTTC. The chain has TRBV3-1 (or the pseudogene TRBV3-2) and TRBJ2-1, with D tentatively TRBD2 (5 bases). CDR1 is LGHDT, CDR2 YNNKEL, per germline (reference sequence). Trimming pared 5 bases from V and 8 bases from J, leaving 13 bases between. The CDR3 has 13 amino acids.